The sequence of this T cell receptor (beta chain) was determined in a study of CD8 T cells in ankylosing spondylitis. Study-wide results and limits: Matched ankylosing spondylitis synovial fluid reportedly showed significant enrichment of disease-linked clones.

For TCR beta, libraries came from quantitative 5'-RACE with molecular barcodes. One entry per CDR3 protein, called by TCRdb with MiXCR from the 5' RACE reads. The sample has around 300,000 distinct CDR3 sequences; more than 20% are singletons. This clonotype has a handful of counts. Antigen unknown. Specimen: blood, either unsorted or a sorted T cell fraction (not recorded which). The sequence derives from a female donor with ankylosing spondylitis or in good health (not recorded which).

This CDR3 is CASSPRRLARRDEEQYF. CDR3 nucleotide sequence: TGTGCCAGCAGCCCCAGAAGACTAGCGAGGAGGGATGAAGAGCAGTACTTC. The chain links TRBV28 to TRBJ2-7, with TRBD2 matching 8 bases. The V gene's germline CDR1 is MDHEN and CDR2 SYDVKM. Trimming at V came to 6 bases and at J to 7 bases, leaving 20 bases not matched to a gene. The CDR3 is 17 residues long.